Given below is one TCR beta chain in context. The antigen is unknown. This sample is drawn from a study of T cell responses to AZD1222 COVID-19 vaccine. Whole-study results and caveats: Repertoires in all cases were sampled only once the peak T cell response had passed.

This CDR3 has 15 residues. CDR1 and CDR2 (germline): SGHTA, FQGNSA. V lost 3 bases and J lost 3, with 14 bases in between. Sequenced by immunoSEQ multiplex PCR; TCRdb stores in-frame clones only, minus some. The sample totals about 140,000 clones. V gene TRBV7-2 combines with J gene TRBJ1-2; the D gene is possibly TRBD1 (6 bases). Input material: peripheral blood. The sequence derives from an adult in good health. CDR3 DNA: TGTGCCAGCAGCTTTAAGCCGGGGGGCTACTATGGCTACACCTTC. This encodes CASSFKPGGYYGYTF. The full variable domain, with the rest looked up from reference TRBV7-2 and TRBJ1-2, is GAGVSQSPSNKVTEKGKDVELRCDPISGHTALYWYRQSLGQGLEFLIYFQGNSAPDKSGLPSDRFSAERTGGSVSTLTIQRTQQEDSAVYLCASSFKPGGYYGYTFGSGTRLTVV.